The clone carrying this T cell receptor (beta chain) is categorized as medium-sized (0.01 to 0.1%). This sample is part of a study of early T cells in non-severe SARS-CoV-2 infection. The CDR3 has 13 residues. The germline gives CDR1 SGHAT, CDR2 FQNNGV. V lost 1 base and J 6 bases, leaving 8 bases between the germline ends. Individual cDNA molecules carried attached unique molecular identifiers. TCRdb independently ran MiXCR on the 5' RACE reads; one entry per CDR3 protein. The profile shows tens of thousands of distinct CDR3 sequences, approximately 5.1% of them singletons. The receptor's source is an adult who was a healthcare worker with PCR-confirmed SARS-CoV-2 infection or an uninfected control (not recorded which). This chain links TRBV11-2 with TRBJ2-3; D not resolved. The sequences come from whole blood, collected at baseline. CDR3 nucleotide sequence: TGTGCCAGCAGCTTAGGTCTCGGGGATACGCAGTATTTT. Its protein is CASSLGLGDTQYF.